A single sample gave rise to the 5 T cell receptor beta chains below, sequenced in a study of blood T cell repertoires in COVID-19. Generated by immunoSEQ multiplex PCR, the TCRdb table keeps only in-frame clones and is missing some. The table has hundreds of thousands of clones, 83% seen once. The sequencing input was PBMCs or T cells enriched from blood (not recorded which). Receptors were obtained from a woman between 50 and 59 years old who had been exposed to COVID-19.

The CDR3 nucleotides read TGCGCCAGCAGCAACGGACTAGCGGGGGAGACCCAGTACTTC. This codes for CASSNGLAGETQYF. The gene calls are TRBV5-1 and TRBJ2-5, with 12 bases fitting TRBD2. The V gene's germline CDR1 is SGHRS and CDR2 YFSETQ. The CDR3 is 14 amino acids. The J segment lost 5 bases and the V segment lost 4 bases, leaving 3 bases of the junction unmatched.

This rearrangement joins TRBV3-1 (or the pseudogene TRBV3-2) to TRBJ2-5, with TRBD2 matching 10 bases. Germline CDR1 reads LGHDT; CDR2 reads YNNKEL (reference sequence). Trimming cost V 5 bases and J 0 bases; bases outside gene matches: 3. The CDR3 is 15 residues long. CDR3 DNA: TGTGCCAGCAGCACTAGCGGGATGTACCAAGAGACCCAGTACTTC. Its translation: CASSTSGMYQETQYF.

This chain's CDR3 is CASSTDRGHEQYF. The CDR3 DNA sequence: TGTGCCAGCAGCACCGACAGGGGCCACGAGCAGTACTTC. The chain has TRBV11-3 and TRBJ2-7, with 8 nucleotides matching TRBD1. Germline lookup yields CDR1 SGHNT and CDR2 YENEEA. The junction had 5 bases not matched to a gene; V was cut back by 5 bases and J by 5 bases. This CDR3 is built from 13 residues.

The chain uses TRBV12-3 or TRBV12-4 and TRBJ1-5; D is undetermined. Deletions cut 3 bases from V and 1 base from J, with 4 bases between. This CDR3 has 13 amino acids. CDR3 DNA sequence: TGTGCCAGCAGTTTGGGCAGCAATCAGCCCCAGCATTTT. Its translation is CASSLGSNQPQHF.

V usage is TRBV5-1 and J usage is TRBJ2-1; 7 positions agree with TRBD1. This CDR3 has 15 amino acids. Germline V lookup: CDR1 SGHRS, CDR2 YFSETQ. Trimming at V came to 2 bases and at J to 2 bases, leaving 4 bases not matched to a gene. The CDR3 bases are TGCGCCAGCAGCTTACAGGGGAATCCCTACAATGAGCAGTTCTTC. Protein: CASSLQGNPYNEQFF.